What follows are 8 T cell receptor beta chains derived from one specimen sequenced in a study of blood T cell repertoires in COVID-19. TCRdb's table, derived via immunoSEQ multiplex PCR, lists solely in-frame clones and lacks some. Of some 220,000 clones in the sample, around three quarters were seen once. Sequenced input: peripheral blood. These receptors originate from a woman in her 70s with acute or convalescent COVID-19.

The CDR3 reads CASSLSLAGGDTQYF. The CDR3 DNA is TGTGCCAGCAGCTTGAGCCTAGCGGGGGGAGATACGCAGTATTTT. The rearrangement uses TRBV5-8 and TRBJ2-3, with 11 bases that match TRBD2. This CDR3 comprises 15 residues. Trimming took 1 base from V and 5 from J; bases not matched to a gene: 3. Germline-derived CDR1 and CDR2 are SGHTS and YDEGEE.

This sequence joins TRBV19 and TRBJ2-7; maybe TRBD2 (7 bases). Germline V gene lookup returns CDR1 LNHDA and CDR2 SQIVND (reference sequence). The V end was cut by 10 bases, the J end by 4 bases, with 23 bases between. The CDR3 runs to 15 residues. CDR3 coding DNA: TGTGCCACCGCCATACCCCGGGGGGCCGTATACGAGCAGTACTTC. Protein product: CATAIPRGAVYEQYF.

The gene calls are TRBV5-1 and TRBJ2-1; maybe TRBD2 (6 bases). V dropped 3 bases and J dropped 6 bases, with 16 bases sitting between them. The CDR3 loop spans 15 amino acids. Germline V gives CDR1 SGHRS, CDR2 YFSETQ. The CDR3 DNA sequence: TGCGCCAGCAGCTGGGGCGGAGGGGCCCGCAATGAGCAGTTCTTC. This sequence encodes CASSWGGGARNEQFF.

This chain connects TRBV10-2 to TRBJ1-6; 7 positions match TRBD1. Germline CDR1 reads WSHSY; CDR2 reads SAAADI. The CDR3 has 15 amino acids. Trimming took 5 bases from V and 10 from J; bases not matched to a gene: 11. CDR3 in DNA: TGCGCCAGCAGTAGAGGGACAGCGTGGGAGTCACCCCTCCACTTT. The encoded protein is CASSRGTAWESPLHF.

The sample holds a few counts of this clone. CDR3 sequence (DNA): TGCAGCGTAGCGCCTGGAACTAATGAAAAACTGTTTTTT. Translated, it gives CSVAPGTNEKLFF. The chain is built from TRBV29-1 and TRBJ1-4; unclear D gene. The CDR3 has 13 amino acids. The germline gives CDR1 SQVTM, CDR2 ANQGSEA. V lost 6 bases to trimming and J lost 1 base, with 9 bases between them.

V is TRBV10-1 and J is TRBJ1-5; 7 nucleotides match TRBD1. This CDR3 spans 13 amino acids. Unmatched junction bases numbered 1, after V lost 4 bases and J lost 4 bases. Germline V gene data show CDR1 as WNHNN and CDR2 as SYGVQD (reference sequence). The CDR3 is CASSGTGNQPQHF. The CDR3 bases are TGCGCCAGCAGTGGGACAGGTAATCAGCCCCAGCATTTT.

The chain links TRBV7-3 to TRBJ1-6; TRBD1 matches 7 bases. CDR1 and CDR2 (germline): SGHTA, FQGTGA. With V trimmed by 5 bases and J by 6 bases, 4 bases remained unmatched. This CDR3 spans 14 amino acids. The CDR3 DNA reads TGTGCCAGCAGCCCGACAGGGTTTAATTCACCCCTCCACTTT. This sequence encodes CASSPTGFNSPLHF.

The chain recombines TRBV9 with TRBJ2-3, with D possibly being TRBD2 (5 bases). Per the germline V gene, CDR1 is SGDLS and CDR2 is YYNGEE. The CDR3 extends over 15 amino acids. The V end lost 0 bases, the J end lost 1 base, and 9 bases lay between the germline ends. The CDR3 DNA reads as TGTGCCAGCAGCGTAGCCGGGGTGGGCACAGATACGCAGTATTTT. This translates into CASSVAGVGTDTQYF.